This T cell receptor beta chain was recovered during a study of T cell responses to AZD1222 COVID-19 vaccine. Study observations and caveats: Every sample of the repertoires postdated the peak T cell response.

In regard to this clone: The antigen is undetermined.

Generated by immunoSEQ multiplex PCR, the TCRdb table keeps only in-frame clones and is missing some. This sample has over 85,000 clones; around 82% occur once, and the top ten carry about a sixth. The CDR3 extends over 11 amino acids. Germline lookup yields CDR1 SQVTM and CDR2 ANQGSEA. V was cut by 6 bases and J by 5 bases, with 11 bases left in between. The rearrangement uses TRBV29-1 and TRBJ2-7, with D possibly being TRBD1 (5 bases). This TCR derives from an adult in good health. This specimen consisted of peripheral blood, obtained on day 0 of AZD1222 vaccination. Written as DNA, the CDR3 is TGCAGCGTCGCTGAAGGGGACGAGCAGTACTTC. Protein: CSVAEGDEQYF.